The rows below give T cell receptor beta chains drawn from one sample of a study of T cells of healthy individuals. MiXCR, run by TCRdb on the 5' RACE reads, gives a single entry per CDR3 protein. The sample lists 53,000 or so distinct CDR3 sequences; roughly 15% were seen once. The receptors were sampled from a human donor in good health. Both conserved end residues are part of each CDR3. Each record gives: clone size, D gene, J gene, V gene, CDR3 protein, CDR3 DNA. D genes are given only for firm matches. Expanded clones get a size class; other rows say once, few or many, or leave the size out.

abundance: .; d_gene: .; j_gene: TRBJ2-5; v_gene: TRBV14; CDR3aa: CASSPDRETQYF; CDR3nt: TGTGCCAGCAGCCCAGACAGGGAGACCCAGTACTTC
abundance: .; d_gene: .; j_gene: TRBJ2-5; v_gene: TRBV4-3; CDR3aa: CASSQGSTPSQETQYF; CDR3nt: TGCGCCAGCAGCCAAGGGTCGACGCCTTCCCAAGAGACCCAGTACTTC
abundance: .; d_gene: TRBD1; j_gene: TRBJ2-3; v_gene: TRBV29-1; CDR3aa: CSVGQGGVDTQYF; CDR3nt: TGCAGCGTCGGACAGGGGGGGGTGGATACGCAGTATTTT
abundance: many; d_gene: .; j_gene: TRBJ2-7; v_gene: TRBV6-6; CDR3aa: CASSYSSYEQYF; CDR3nt: TGTGCCAGCAGTTACTCCTCCTACGAGCAGTACTTC
abundance: .; d_gene: .; j_gene: TRBJ2-7; v_gene: TRBV20-1; CDR3aa: CSASHRNYEQYF; CDR3nt: TGCAGTGCTAGTCACAGGAATTACGAGCAGTACTTC
abundance: .; d_gene: TRBD2; j_gene: TRBJ2-4; v_gene: TRBV2; CDR3aa: CASSEGASGRQYF; CDR3nt: TGTGCCAGCAGTGAAGGCGCTAGCGGGAGACAGTACTTC
abundance: few; d_gene: .; j_gene: TRBJ1-5; v_gene: TRBV6-2/TRBV6-3; CDR3aa: CASSPWDTGNQPQHF; CDR3nt: TGTGCCAGCAGCCCATGGGACACTGGTAATCAGCCCCAGCATTTT
abundance: .; d_gene: TRBD1; j_gene: TRBJ2-1; v_gene: TRBV7-8; CDR3aa: CASSSVRQGAYNEQFF; CDR3nt: TGTGCCAGCAGCTCAGTTAGACAGGGGGCTTACAATGAGCAGTTCTTC
abundance: .; d_gene: .; j_gene: TRBJ1-2; v_gene: TRBV23-1; CDR3aa: CASSQPRGPDYGYTF; CDR3nt: TGCGCCAGCAGTCAACCCCGGGGGCCCGACTATGGCTACACCTTC
abundance: .; d_gene: .; j_gene: TRBJ1-2; v_gene: TRBV9; CDR3aa: CASSVEERLYGYTF; CDR3nt: TGTGCCAGCAGCGTAGAAGAGCGACTCTATGGCTACACCTTC
abundance: few; d_gene: .; j_gene: TRBJ1-1; v_gene: TRBV5-4; CDR3aa: CASTLRGGYTEAFF; CDR3nt: TGTGCCAGCACCCTTAGGGGAGGGTACACTGAAGCTTTCTTT
abundance: many; d_gene: .; j_gene: TRBJ2-4; v_gene: TRBV20-1; CDR3aa: CSARKEVGVLAKNIQYF; CDR3nt: TGCAGTGCTAGGAAGGAGGTTGGGGTACTAGCCAAAAACATTCAGTACTTC
abundance: many; d_gene: .; j_gene: TRBJ1-3; v_gene: TRBV5-6; CDR3aa: CASSYSRVAGNTIYF; CDR3nt: TGTGCCAGCAGCTATTCAAGGGTAGCTGGAAACACCATATATTTT
abundance: many; d_gene: .; j_gene: TRBJ2-5; v_gene: TRBV9; CDR3aa: CASSVGVAEETQYF; CDR3nt: TGTGCCAGCAGCGTAGGCGTAGCAGAAGAGACCCAGTACTTC
abundance: few; d_gene: .; j_gene: TRBJ2-4; v_gene: TRBV23-1; CDR3aa: CASSQSANFKAKNIQYF; CDR3nt: TGCGCCAGCAGTCAATCTGCGAACTTCAAAGCCAAAAACATTCAGTACTTC